A single sample is the source of the 27 T cell receptor beta chains below, sequenced in a study of T cell responses to AZD1222 COVID-19 vaccine. The method was immunoSEQ multiplex PCR; TCRdb's version includes in-frame clones alone and lacks a portion of them. This sample has about 140,000 clones, with roughly 91% found just once. The sample here was peripheral blood, taken on day 0 of AZD1222 vaccination. Source of these receptors: an adult in good health.

This rearrangement joins TRBV7-9 to TRBJ1-4; D ambiguous. In germline, CDR1 is SEHNR, CDR2 FQNEAQ (reference sequence). The V end was cut by 1 base, the J end by 3 bases, with 9 bases between. The CDR3 is 15 residues long. The CDR3 DNA reads TGTGCCAGCAGCTTAGGACTGCAGGCTAATGAAAAACTGTTTTTT. As protein: CASSLGLQANEKLFF.

The rearrangement uses TRBV4-1 and TRBJ1-1; D is possibly TRBD1 (6 bases). In germline, CDR1 is MGHRA, CDR2 YSYEKL. V was trimmed by 1 base and J by 0 bases, leaving 12 bases between them. The length of the CDR3 is 16 residues. CDR3 nucleotides: TGCGCCAGCAGCCAAGTAGGCAGGGGAATGAACACTGAAGCTTTCTTT. Translating gives CASSQVGRGMNTEAFF.

This chain uses TRBV6-6 with TRBJ2-7; a weak D match, TRBD2 (6 bases). Deletions cut 10 bases from V and 0 bases from J, with 16 bases between. The CDR3 covers 14 residues. The germline gives CDR1 MNHNY, CDR2 SVGAGI (reference sequence). The CDR3 protein is CATYSGPSSYEQYF. The CDR3 nucleotides read TGTGCCACATATAGCGGTCCCAGCTCCTACGAGCAGTACTTC.

This clone was detected once. This chain links TRBV16 with TRBJ1-1; D is ambiguous. CDR1 and CDR2 (germline): KGHSY, FQNENV. CDR3 length: 14 residues. The V gene lost 1 base and the J gene lost 1 base, with 7 bases spanning the gap. The CDR3 region has the DNA TGTGCCAGCAGCCAATACGGCAGGAACACTGAAGCTTTCTTT. The encoded protein is CASSQYGRNTEAFF.

This clone came up a few times. The V call is TRBV25-1, the J call TRBJ1-3, with D perhaps matching TRBD1 (6 bases). The CDR3 runs to 18 residues. Germline V gives CDR1 MGHDK, CDR2 SYGVNS. Deletions cut 0 bases from V and 0 bases from J, with 15 bases between. The CDR3 here is CASSEYTPGHSSGNTIYF. CDR3 DNA: TGTGCCAGCAGTGAATATACCCCGGGACACAGCTCTGGAAACACCATATATTTT.

The chain recombines TRBV7-2 with TRBJ1-4; D uncertain. Germline assignment: CDR1 SGHTA and CDR2 FQGNSA. The CDR3 spans 16 residues. The germline V and J ends were trimmed by 1 base and 3 bases, with 12 bases remaining between them. CDR3 bases: TGTGCCAGCAGCTTAGTCGGGGTGAGGCCTAATGAAAAACTGTTTTTT. It is translated as CASSLVGVRPNEKLFF.

This chain links TRBV3-1 (or the pseudogene TRBV3-2) with TRBJ1-6; 8 bases line up with TRBD1. The CDR3 totals 14 residues. Trimming removed 4 bases from V and 8 bases from J; junction bases left unmatched: 4. CDR1 is LGHDT, CDR2 YNNKEL, per germline (reference sequence). The CDR3 region is CASSPGQGHSPLHF. The DNA of the CDR3 is TGTGCCAGCAGCCCTGGACAGGGTCATTCACCCCTCCACTTT.

The genes are TRBV13 and TRBJ1-5; D is unresolved. The CDR3 has 15 residues. CDR1 and CDR2 (germline): PRHDT, FYEKMQ (reference sequence). V was clipped by 0 bases and J by 3 bases, with 9 bases between them. The CDR3 coding sequence is TGTGCCAGCAGCTTAGGGGTAGAGTTCAATCAGCCCCAGCATTTT. Translating it yields CASSLGVEFNQPQHF.

This chain uses TRBV28 with TRBJ2-7, with 11 bases that match TRBD1. The CDR3 sequence is 15 residues long. The J segment lost 4 bases and the V segment lost 6 bases, leaving 8 bases of the junction unmatched. Germline CDR1 reads MDHEN; CDR2 reads SYDVKM. The chain's CDR3 is CASREGTGGVYEQYF. CDR3 coding DNA: TGTGCCAGCAGAGAAGGGACAGGGGGAGTGTACGAGCAGTACTTC.

The CDR3 coding sequence is TGTGCCAGCAGCTTAGGGGACTCCCGACGGAACACTGAAGCTTTCTTT. Translation: CASSLGDSRRNTEAFF. This chain links TRBV7-9 with TRBJ1-1; the D gene is possibly TRBD1 (5 bases). CDR3 length equals 16 residues. Trimming removed 1 base at V and 1 base at J, with 13 bases between. Germline V lookup: CDR1 SEHNR, CDR2 FQNEAQ (reference sequence).

V is TRBV6-6 and J is TRBJ1-3; no firm D call. CDR1 and CDR2 from the germline V gene are MNHNY and SVGAGI (reference sequence). The ends were cut back, 7 bases at V and 0 bases at J, with 10 bases in the middle. This CDR3 has 14 residues. The chain's CDR3 is CASIDMNSGNTIYF. The CDR3 DNA reads as TGTGCCAGCATTGATATGAACTCTGGAAACACCATATATTTT.

V and J are TRBV6-5 and TRBJ2-7, with D perhaps matching TRBD2 (6 bases). Germline loops: CDR1 MNHEY, CDR2 SVGAGI. V was pared by 6 bases and J by 3 bases, with 18 bases between. The CDR3 is 15 amino acids. In nucleotides, the CDR3 is TGTGCCAGCAGAAGACTAGAGGAAGGGCACTACGAGCAGTACTTC. As protein: CASRRLEEGHYEQYF.

The chain links TRBV4-2 to TRBJ1-2, with D perhaps matching TRBD1 (6 bases). Trimming cost V 1 base and J 4 bases, with 22 bases left between them. This CDR3 is 18 amino acids long. Per the germline V gene, CDR1 is LGHNA and CDR2 is YNFKEQ. CDR3 residues: CASSQGNMFHDRFYGYTF. CDR3 DNA: TGTGCCAGCAGCCAAGGCAATATGTTTCATGACAGGTTCTATGGCTACACCTTC.

V usage is TRBV6-4 and J usage is TRBJ2-3; 11 bases match TRBD2. Germline loops: CDR1 MRHNA, CDR2 SNTAGT. This CDR3 spans 15 amino acids. J lost 4 bases, V lost 5 bases, and 5 bases had no gene match. The CDR3 coding sequence is TGTGCCAGCAGTCCAACTAGCGGGGGACCAGATACGCAGTATTTT. Encoded protein: CASSPTSGGPDTQYF.

The chain recombines TRBV30 with TRBJ2-4, with D possibly matching TRBD1 (6 bases). Trimming took off 1 base at V and 9 bases at J, with 13 bases between the two ends. Germline V gives CDR1 GTSNPN, CDR2 SVGIG (reference sequence). The CDR3 runs 13 residues. CDR3 in DNA: TGTGCCTGGAGTGCCCTGACAGGTGGCATTCAGTACTTC. Amino acids: CAWSALTGGIQYF.

The rearrangement links TRBV10-1 to TRBJ2-7, with no clear D. V was trimmed by 1 base and J by 3 bases, leaving 1 base between them. The germline V gene encodes CDR1 WNHNN and CDR2 SYGVQD (reference sequence). The CDR3 length is 11 residues. CDR3 amino acids: CASSEFYEQYF. For the CDR3, the DNA is TGCGCCAGCAGTGAGTTCTACGAGCAGTACTTC.

J is TRBJ2-5 and V is TRBV7-9; no firm D call. This CDR3 is 15 amino acids long. Trimming left V 8 bases short and J 4 bases short, with 20 bases between. CDR1 and CDR2 (germline): SEHNR, FQNEAQ (reference sequence). The CDR3 DNA is TGTGCCAGCCGATTCGGAGAAGAAGGTCCAGAGACCCAGTACTTC. It specifies CASRFGEEGPETQYF. The whole variable domain, filled in from reference TRBV7-9 and TRBJ2-5, reads DTGVSQNPRHKITKRGQNVTFRCDPISEHNRLYWYRQTLGQGPEFLTYFQNEAQLEKSRLLSDRFSAERPKGSFSTLEIQRTEQGDSAMYLCASRFGEEGPETQYFGPGTRLLVL.

A note on this clone: The sample contains more than one DNA sequence encoding this CDR3. The chain recombines TRBV28 with TRBJ1-1; D is ambiguous. The CDR3 has 12 residues. CDR1 MDHEN and CDR2 SYDVKM come from the germline V gene. Trimming took off 3 bases at V and 4 bases at J, with 6 bases between the two ends. In nucleotides, the CDR3 is TGTGCCAGCAGTTTTGGTGGCACTGAAGCTTTCTTT. Residues: CASSFGGTEAFF.

This clone showed up just a few times. The V gene is TRBV5-1, the J gene TRBJ2-1, with 8 bases that match TRBD1. Germline values: CDR1 SGHRS, CDR2 YFSETQ. With 0 bases clipped from V and 7 bases from J, the junction kept 3 bases outside the gene matches. CDR3 length: 14 residues. DNA of the CDR3: TGCGCCAGCAGCTTGGGGACAGGGACAAATGAGCAGTTCTTC. Amino acids: CASSLGTGTNEQFF.

The rearrangement links TRBV7-9 to TRBJ1-1, with D perhaps matching TRBD1 (6 bases). The CDR3 is 14 residues long. CDR1 is SEHNR and CDR2 is FQNEAQ in the germline V gene (reference sequence). Trimming took off 5 bases at V and 4 bases at J, with 14 bases between the two ends. CDR3 residues: CASSPQGSGTEAFF. In DNA form, the CDR3 reads TGTGCCAGCAGCCCTCAGGGGTCAGGCACTGAAGCTTTCTTT.

This chain joins TRBV9 and TRBJ1-5; D is ambiguous. The CDR3 sequence is 12 residues long. The germline gives CDR1 SGDLS, CDR2 YYNGEE. V was clipped by 4 bases and J by 4 bases, with 6 bases between them. The DNA for the CDR3 is TGTGCCAGCAGCTCGGGGAATCAGCCCCAGCATTTT. This sequence encodes CASSSGNQPQHF.

V is TRBV2 and J is TRBJ1-1, with no clear D. CDR3 length: 11 residues. V shed 8 bases and J shed 4 bases, with 8 bases lying between them. Germline V gives CDR1 SNHLY, CDR2 FYNNEI. The CDR3 here is CASLWGTEAFF. The CDR3 DNA reads as TGTGCCAGCTTGTGGGGCACTGAAGCTTTCTTT.

The chain combines TRBV5-6 with TRBJ1-5, with D uncertain. The CDR3 is 14 residues long. Trimming took 2 bases from V and 6 from J, leaving 12 bases between them. From germline, CDR1 is SGHDT and CDR2 YYEEEE. The CDR3 DNA reads TGTGCCAGCAGCTTAGGTCGGTTGAGTCAGCCCCAGCATTTT. Translation gives CASSLGRLSQPQHF.

The V and J genes are TRBV3-1 (or the pseudogene TRBV3-2) and TRBJ1-6; D is ambiguous. This CDR3 is 14 amino acids long. Germline CDR1 LGHDT, CDR2 YNNKEL (reference sequence). The germline V and J ends were trimmed by 3 bases and 8 bases, with 11 bases remaining between them. The CDR3 sequence: CASSQNLGDSPLHF. The CDR3 DNA sequence: TGTGCCAGCAGCCAGAATTTGGGTGATTCACCCCTCCACTTT.

This chain links TRBV6-5 with TRBJ2-1; 9 bases agree with TRBD2. Germline V CDR1 and CDR2: MNHEY, SVGAGI. Trimming removed 4 bases from V and 9 bases from J; junction bases left unmatched: 13. This CDR3 region has 16 residues. The CDR3 bases are TGTGCCAGCAGTTGGGGAGGCGGGGGGGTAGTGATTGAGCAGTTCTTC. Its translation: CASSWGGGGVVIEQFF.

This chain connects TRBV4-3 to TRBJ2-3; D might be TRBD2 (6 bases). The CDR3 runs 16 residues. V was pared by 5 bases and J by 5 bases, with 20 bases between. The V gene's germline CDR1 is LGHNA and CDR2 YSLEER. CDR3 protein: CASSSAGRGMRDTQYF. DNA of the CDR3: TGCGCCAGCAGCTCGGCTGGGCGCGGGATGAGAGATACGCAGTATTTT.

This sequence joins TRBV27 and TRBJ2-2; no firm D call. V lost 4 bases to trimming and J lost 5 bases, with 11 bases between them. In germline, CDR1 is MNHEY, CDR2 SMNVEV (reference sequence). The CDR3 length is 14 residues. CDR3 protein: CASSYNGGTGELFF. CDR3 sequence (DNA): TGTGCCAGCAGTTACAATGGTGGTACCGGGGAGCTGTTTTTT.